One sample yielded the 29 T cell receptor beta chains listed below, sequenced in a study of neurological immune-mediated disorders. TCRdb reprocessed the 5' RACE reads via MiXCR and lists one record per CDR3 protein. The sample shows more than 45,000 distinct CDR3 sequences, over 9.5% of them seen only once. Sequenced: PBMCs. The receptors derive from a man in his sixties in good health.

The chain recombines TRBV6-2 or TRBV6-3 with TRBJ1-5; a weak D match, TRBD1 (6 bases). This CDR3 is built from 15 residues. The V and J ends lost 7 bases and 6 bases respectively, with 19 bases between them. CDR1 and CDR2 (germline): MNHEY, SVGEGT. Written as DNA, the CDR3 is TGTGCCAGCACCCCTGGGCACAGGGTGGTTCAGCCCCAGCATTTT. Protein product: CASTPGHRVVQPQHF.

Ten or more counts support this clonotype. The chain carries TRBV28 and TRBJ1-2, with D maybe TRBD1 (5 bases). The CDR3 extends over 14 amino acids. Germline V lookup: CDR1 MDHEN, CDR2 SYDVKM. The CDR3 DNA sequence: TGTGCAGTCGGTAGGGGACTCGAGAGCTATGGCTACACCTTC. Protein: CAVGRGLESYGYTF.

This clonotype was recorded at least ten times. The chain has TRBV20-1 and TRBJ2-7; D call uncertain. The germline V gene has CDR1 DFQATT and CDR2 SNEGSKA (reference sequence). Trimming pared 6 bases from V and 4 bases from J, leaving 10 bases between. This CDR3 region has 11 residues. The CDR3 bases are TGCAGTGCCTCGGATCGTTACGAGCAGTACTTC. As protein: CSASDRYEQYF.

This clonotype was seen at least ten times. The rearrangement joins TRBV15 to TRBJ1-4, with D unclear. The CDR3 runs 16 residues. Between the trimmed V and J ends, which lost 0 bases and 0 bases, there was a span of 8 bases. From germline, CDR1 is LNHNV and CDR2 YYDKDF (reference sequence). The CDR3: CATSRDLTSTNEKLFF. In DNA, the CDR3 is TGTGCCACCAGCAGAGATCTGACCTCAACTAATGAAAAACTGTTTTTT.

This clonotype was picked up many times. V gene TRBV20-1 combines with J gene TRBJ2-7; the match to TRBD2 covers 10 bases. Trimming took 2 bases from V and 3 from J; bases not matched to a gene: 4. This CDR3 region has 14 residues. Germline V gene sequence: CDR1 DFQATT, CDR2 SNEGSKA (reference sequence). The CDR3 is CSARRAGGLYEQYF. Here the CDR3 DNA reads TGCAGTGCTAGAAGAGCGGGGGGGCTCTACGAGCAGTACTTC.

This clonotype was picked up many times. The chain uses TRBV5-1 and TRBJ2-3; weak D call: TRBD1 (6 bases). Trimming pared 0 bases from V and 0 bases from J, leaving 11 bases between. Germline V gene lookup returns CDR1 SGHRS and CDR2 YFSETQ. The CDR3 contains 16 residues. As DNA, the CDR3 is TGCGCCAGCAGCTTGGGGACAGTGACTAGCACAGATACGCAGTATTTT. Residues: CASSLGTVTSTDTQYF. Using reference TRBV5-1 and TRBJ2-3 for the parts outside the CDR3, the full variable domain is KAGVTQTPRYLIKTRGQQVTLSCSPISGHRSVSWYQQTPGQGLQFLFEYFSETQRNKGNFPGRFSGRQFSNSRSEMNVSTLELGDSALYLCASSLGTVTSTDTQYFGPGTRLTVL.

This clonotype was counted many times. The chain carries TRBV20-1 and TRBJ2-1, with TRBD1 matching 7 bases. The CDR3 covers 16 residues. With 0 bases clipped from V and 3 bases from J, the junction kept 8 bases outside the gene matches. Looked up from germline, CDR1 is DFQATT and CDR2 is SNEGSKA (reference sequence). The CDR3 protein is CSARDGNRGNYNEQFF. CDR3 DNA sequence: TGCAGTGCTAGAGACGGAAACAGGGGAAACTACAATGAGCAGTTCTTC.

This clonotype appeared many times. The V gene is TRBV5-5, the J gene TRBJ2-1; TRBD1 aligns across 9 bases. Trimming at V came to 4 bases and at J to 7 bases, leaving 6 bases not matched to a gene. Germline V CDR1 and CDR2: SGHKS, YYEKEE (reference sequence). The CDR3 has 14 residues. CDR3 DNA: TGTGCCAGCAGCAACCGGGACAGGGTAAATGAGCAGTTCTTC. Amino acids: CASSNRDRVNEQFF.

Many counts were recorded for this clonotype. The chain uses TRBV28 and TRBJ1-5, with 7 positions matching TRBD1. Trimming cost V 4 bases and J 2 bases; bases outside gene matches: 5. This CDR3 is 15 amino acids long. Per germline, CDR1 MDHEN and CDR2 SYDVKM. In DNA, the CDR3 is TGTGCCAGCAGTTCAGGGGGAGTAGGCAATCAGCCCCAGCATTTT. Translation gives CASSSGGVGNQPQHF. Looking up the rest from reference TRBV28 and TRBJ1-5 gives the full variable domain: DVKVTQSSRYLVKRTGEKVFLECVQDMDHENMFWYRQDPGLGLRLIYFSYDVKMKEKGDIPEGYSVSREKKERFSLILESASTNQTSMYLCASSSGGVGNQPQHFGDGTRLSIL.

In its sample, this clonotype was seen many times. This chain joins TRBV5-1 and TRBJ1-1, with D uncertain. The germline gives CDR1 SGHRS, CDR2 YFSETQ. The CDR3 covers 13 residues. V was trimmed by 3 bases and J by 1 base, leaving 7 bases between them. In DNA, the CDR3 is TGCGCCAGCAGCTATCCAGGGAACACTGAAGCTTTCTTT. This gives the protein CASSYPGNTEAFF. Looking up the rest from reference TRBV5-1 and TRBJ1-1 gives the full variable domain: KAGVTQTPRYLIKTRGQQVTLSCSPISGHRSVSWYQQTPGQGLQFLFEYFSETQRNKGNFPGRFSGRQFSNSRSEMNVSTLELGDSALYLCASSYPGNTEAFFGQGTRLTVV.

This clonotype occurred many times. This rearrangement joins TRBV12-3 or TRBV12-4 to TRBJ1-4; D not certain. The germline V and J ends were trimmed by 6 bases and 10 bases, with 18 bases remaining between them. This CDR3 comprises 14 residues. CDR3 residues: CASRPALGYGKLFF. CDR3 DNA: TGTGCCAGCAGGCCCGCGCTGGGGTATGGAAAACTGTTTTTT.

This clonotype was seen repeatedly, ten times or more. The chain carries TRBV9 and TRBJ2-2; D may be TRBD2 (7 bases). Germline V gene data show CDR1 as SGDLS and CDR2 as YYNGEE. The V and J ends lost 1 base and 4 bases respectively, with 11 bases between them. The CDR3 contains 15 residues. In nucleotides, the CDR3 is TGTGCCAGCAGCGTATCCGGGGGGCGCACCGGGGAGCTGTTTTTT. Translation gives CASSVSGGRTGELFF.

This clonotype was seen at least ten times. The V gene is TRBV5-1, the J gene TRBJ1-5, with D maybe TRBD1 (5 bases). CDR1 is SGHRS and CDR2 is YFSETQ in the germline V gene. V gave up 0 bases and J gave up 0 bases, with 7 bases separating them. The CDR3 covers 15 residues. CDR3 in amino acids: CASSLVGDSNQPQHF. In nucleotides, the CDR3 is TGCGCCAGCAGCTTGGTAGGGGATAGCAATCAGCCCCAGCATTTT.

There are many counts of this clonotype. This sequence joins TRBV6-5 and TRBJ2-1; TRBD2 aligns across 9 bases. This CDR3 is built from 15 residues. The junction had 4 bases not matched to a gene; V was cut back by 5 bases and J by 2 bases. Germline assignment: CDR1 MNHEY and CDR2 SVGAGI. The CDR3 region has the DNA TGTGCCAGCAGTCGGACTAGCGTAACCTACAATGAGCAGTTCTTC. Protein product: CASSRTSVTYNEQFF.

The chain combines TRBV6-5 with TRBJ1-1; D may be TRBD1 (6 bases). Germline lookup yields CDR1 MNHEY and CDR2 SVGAGI. Trimming shortened V by 0 bases and J by 3 bases, and 11 bases separated the two germline ends. The CDR3 has 15 amino acids. DNA for the CDR3: TGTGCCAGCAGTTACTCGGGCCAGGGGTACACTGAAGCTTTCTTT. This gives the protein CASSYSGQGYTEAFF.

This clonotype was counted at least ten times. The chain recombines TRBV3-2 with TRBJ1-4; TRBD1, the table's D call, lacks a check against the DNA. TRBV3-2 represents a pseudogene. The CDR3 runs to 16 residues. CDR3 nucleotides: TGTGCCAGCAGCCAAGCTGCAGGGGAGTCTGAAGAAAAACTGTTTTTT. Protein: CASSQAAGESEEKLFF.

This clonotype was counted ten times or more. The rearrangement links TRBV2 to TRBJ2-3, with D possibly matching TRBD2 (6 bases). Germline V gene lookup returns CDR1 SNHLY and CDR2 FYNNEI. V shed 4 bases and J shed 0 bases, with 11 bases lying between them. This CDR3 has 15 amino acids. This CDR3 reads CASSVEGTSTDTQYF. The CDR3 coding sequence is TGTGCCAGCAGTGTGGAGGGCACCAGCACAGATACGCAGTATTTT.

This clonotype was seen at least ten times. The rearrangement joins TRBV5-1 to TRBJ2-2, with 11 bases lining up with TRBD2. This CDR3 is 17 amino acids long. With V trimmed by 4 bases and J by 5 bases, 10 bases remained unmatched. The germline V gene has CDR1 SGHRS and CDR2 YFSETQ. The CDR3 loop is CASSPYSGGARTGELFF. The CDR3 DNA follows: TGCGCCAGCAGCCCTTATAGCGGGGGGGCGCGAACCGGGGAGCTGTTTTTT.

This clonotype showed up many times. The chain recombines TRBV3-1 with TRBJ1-5; TRBD1 matches 7 bases. The junction had 6 bases not matched to a gene; V was cut back by 4 bases and J by 6 bases. Germline V gene data show CDR1 as LGHDT and CDR2 as YNNKEL (reference sequence). The CDR3 is made up of 14 amino acids. In DNA, the CDR3 is TGTGCCAGCAGCCTCACCAGGGGGAGTCAGCCCCAGCATTTT. Protein sequence: CASSLTRGSQPQHF. Looking up the rest from reference TRBV3-1 and TRBJ1-5 gives the full variable domain: DTAVSQTPKYLVTQMGNDKSIKCEQNLGHDTMYWYKQDSKKFLKIMFSYNNKELIINETVPNRFSPKSPDKAHLNLHINSLELGDSAVYFCASSLTRGSQPQHFGDGTRLSIL.

In its sample, this clonotype was seen many times. V gene TRBV3-1 combines with J gene TRBJ2-7, with no clear D. The CDR3 covers 14 residues. Trimming stripped 1 base from V and 0 bases from J, with 7 bases between. In germline, CDR1 is LGHDT, CDR2 YNNKEL (reference sequence). CDR3 DNA sequence: TGTGCCAGCAGCCAAGTATACAGCTCCTACGAGCAGTACTTC. Translated, it gives CASSQVYSSYEQYF.

As concerns this clonotype: At one end, the junction sequence differs from germline, possibly due to a read error. The V and J genes are TRBV5-5 and TRBJ2-2; D remains ambiguous. The CDR3 is 15 residues long. The V gene's germline CDR1 is SGHKS and CDR2 YYEKEE (reference sequence). CDR3 sequence (DNA): TGTGCCAGCAGCTTGGGAGATGCGAACACCGAGGAGCTGTTTTTT. Translation gives CASSLGDANTEELFF.

This clonotype was counted at least ten times. The chain joins TRBV20-1 to TRBJ1-5, with a tentative D call TRBD1 (5 bases). Germline V CDR1 and CDR2: DFQATT, SNEGSKA (reference sequence). V dropped 6 bases and J dropped 7 bases, with 16 bases sitting between them. CDR3 length: 13 amino acids. In DNA, the CDR3 is TGCAGTGCCATACAGGTTCTAGGGCAGCCCCAGCATTTT. Translated: CSAIQVLGQPQHF.

This clonotype has ten or more counts. The CDR3 coding sequence is TGCAGTGGGTCTAGCGGGTTGCAAGAGACCCAGTACTTC. Translated: CSGSSGLQETQYF. The chain uses TRBV20-1 and TRBJ2-5; 8 bases agree with TRBD2. This CDR3 spans 13 amino acids. Germline CDR1 is DFQATT and CDR2 is SNEGSKA (reference sequence). Unmatched junction bases numbered 6, after V lost 7 bases and J lost 2 bases.

This clonotype was observed at least ten times. The chain employs TRBV6-6 and TRBJ2-5; D possibly matches TRBD1 or TRBD2 (5 bases each). Looked up from germline, CDR1 is MNHNY and CDR2 is SVGAGI (reference sequence). The CDR3 extends over 14 amino acids. V lost 6 bases and J 1 base, leaving 12 bases between the germline ends. CDR3 region: CASSNRDAQETQYF. CDR3 coding DNA: TGTGCCAGCAGCAACCGGGACGCCCAAGAGACCCAGTACTTC.

This clonotype was picked up many times. J is TRBJ1-2 and V is TRBV20-1; D unclear. The CDR3 spans 12 residues. Trimming took off 6 bases at V and 0 bases at J, with 8 bases between the two ends. Per the germline V gene, CDR1 is DFQATT and CDR2 is SNEGSKA (reference sequence). In nucleotides, the CDR3 is TGCAGTGCCGAGGGTCCTAACTATGGCTACACCTTC. Its protein product is CSAEGPNYGYTF.

Concerning this clonotype itself: A much larger clone sits a single nucleotide away, making a read error possible. CDR3 loop: CASSPQLYSGDTIYF. The CDR3 DNA reads TGTGCCAGCAGCCCACAGTTGTACTCTGGAGACACCATATATTTT. The rearrangement joins TRBV7-2 to TRBJ1-3; unclear D gene. The CDR3 has 15 residues. CDR1 and CDR2 from the germline V gene are SGHTA and FQGNSA. Full variable domain (missing parts from reference TRBV7-2 and TRBJ1-3): GAGVSQSPSNKVTEKGKDVELRCDPISGHTALYWYRQSLGQGLEFLIYFQGNSAPDKSGLPSDRFSAERTGGSVSTLTIQRTQQEDSAVYLCASSPQLYSGDTIYFGEGSWLTVV.

This clonotype appeared many times. This chain links TRBV10-3 with TRBJ1-1; D might be TRBD1 (6 bases). V was trimmed by 7 bases and J by 4 bases, leaving 16 bases between them. CDR1 and CDR2 (germline): ENHRY, SYGVKD. This CDR3 is built from 14 residues. CDR3 DNA: TGTGCCATCACCGAGGGGGAGGGGGGCACTGAAGCTTTCTTT. Amino acids: CAITEGEGGTEAFF.

This clonotype came up many times. This chain uses TRBV7-9 with TRBJ1-1; TRBD1 might be the D (6 bases). V shed 6 bases and J shed 0 bases, with 17 bases lying between them. The germline V gene encodes CDR1 SEHNR and CDR2 FQNEAQ (reference sequence). The CDR3 consists of 16 residues. The CDR3 region has the DNA TGTGCCAGCAGGCCCTACAGGGATGGGATGAACACTGAAGCTTTCTTT. It yields the protein CASRPYRDGMNTEAFF.

The sample holds many counts of this clonotype. The chain joins TRBV20-1 to TRBJ1-1; D not resolved. The V gene's germline CDR1 is DFQATT and CDR2 SNEGSKA (reference sequence). Trimming pared 5 bases from V and 0 bases from J, leaving 10 bases between. The CDR3 has 13 residues. The chain's CDR3 is CSAGKTLNTEAFF. In DNA, the CDR3 is TGCAGTGCTGGGAAGACATTGAACACTGAAGCTTTCTTT.